This T cell receptor beta chain was obtained from a study of T-cell reconstitution after alpha-beta-depleted transplantation in children. Study outcomes and limitations: Newly produced T cells mostly provided counts and TCRbeta diversity after one year, as hyperexpanded clones declined. Alpha-beta T cells present about two months after transplant were reported to originate from several hundred expanded graft clones. From surviving recipient T cells and thymic progenitors came the high day-60 TCRbeta diversity observed in some patients.

Many counts were recorded for this clonotype. Its specificity is unknown. The trim removed 4 bases at V and 5 bases at J, leaving 15 bases unmatched. Germline-derived CDR1 and CDR2 are LGHNA and YNFKEQ. CDR3 size: 18 residues. Unique molecular identifiers were used in preparing the TCRbeta library. TCRdb itself ran the PCR reads through MiXCR, one entry per CDR3 protein. The sample has approximately 300,000 distinct CDR3 sequences, 11% seen once; the top ten hold around 22%. This sequence joins TRBV4-2 and TRBJ2-2, with 8 bases matching TRBD2. Source: peripheral blood, taken 180 days after TCRalphabeta/CD19-depleted stem cell transplant. This receptor was obtained from a male patient between 2 and 10 years old who had a stem cell transplant for chronic granulomatous disease, so the T cells may come from the graft donor. CDR3 sequence: CASSPHLGGGTGTGELFF. The CDR3 DNA reads as TGTGCCAGCAGCCCCCATCTTGGCGGGGGGACGGGAACCGGGGAGCTGTTTTTT.